Listed below are T cell receptor beta chains from one sample, sequenced in a study of coeliac disease. Clones were read by immunoSEQ multiplex PCR, and TCRdb kept only the in-frame ones, dropping some. This table holds around 1,000 clones, under 70% found once. Sequencing used intraepithelial lymphocytes from the gut. The origin of the receptors is a human donor without celiac disease. The CDR3 runs from the conserved cysteine through the conserved F or W. Each record gives: D gene, clone size, J gene, V gene, CDR3 protein, CDR3 DNA. D genes are given only for firm matches. Clone size is given for some rows only: seen once, a few or many times, or a class if the clone is expanded.

d_gene: NA
abundance: NA
j_gene: TRBJ1-2
v_gene: TRBV5-1
CDR3aa: CASSYGTTYGYTF
CDR3nt: TGCGCCAGCAGCTATGGGACAACCTATGGCTACACCTTC

d_gene: NA
abundance: NA
j_gene: TRBJ1-2
v_gene: TRBV27
CDR3aa: CASSLGLNYGYTF
CDR3nt: TGTGCCAGCAGTTTAGGGCTAAACTATGGCTACACCTTC

d_gene: NA
abundance: NA
j_gene: TRBJ2-7
v_gene: TRBV6-1
CDR3aa: CASSEAGRRSSYEQYF
CDR3nt: TGTGCCAGCAGTGAAGCGGGGCGGAGAAGTTCCTACGAGCAGTACTTC

d_gene: TRBD2
abundance: NA
j_gene: TRBJ2-1
v_gene: TRBV29-1
CDR3aa: CSVKAGATNNEQFF
CDR3nt: TGCAGCGTGAAAGCGGGGGCGACCAACAATGAGCAGTTCTTC

d_gene: NA
abundance: large
j_gene: TRBJ2-7
v_gene: TRBV5-6
CDR3aa: CASSLEGGVSSYEQYF
CDR3nt: TGTGCCAGCAGTCTGGAGGGCGGGGTATCCTCCTACGAGCAGTACTTC

d_gene: NA
abundance: NA
j_gene: TRBJ2-7
v_gene: TRBV27
CDR3aa: CASSLYGGGGPYEQYF
CDR3nt: TGTGCCAGCAGTTTATACGGGGGCGGGGGCCCCTACGAGCAGTACTTC

d_gene: NA
abundance: NA
j_gene: TRBJ1-3
v_gene: TRBV11-2
CDR3aa: CASSLNRNTIYF
CDR3nt: TGTGCCAGCAGCTTAAACAGAAACACCATATATTTT

d_gene: NA
abundance: NA
j_gene: TRBJ2-6
v_gene: TRBV7-2
CDR3aa: CASRSNSGANVLTF
CDR3nt: TGTGCCAGCAGGTCTAACTCTGGGGCCAACGTCCTGACTTTC

d_gene: NA
abundance: NA
j_gene: TRBJ2-1
v_gene: TRBV6-1
CDR3aa: CASSDGRGRPYNEQFF
CDR3nt: TGTGCCAGCAGTGATGGTAGGGGTAGACCCTACAATGAGCAGTTCTTC

d_gene: NA
abundance: NA
j_gene: TRBJ2-3
v_gene: TRBV23-1
CDR3aa: CASPPHRFRGTQYF
CDR3nt: TGCGCCAGCCCCCCCCACAGGTTCAGAGGTACGCAGTATTTT

d_gene: TRBD1
abundance: NA
j_gene: TRBJ1-1
v_gene: TRBV4-2
CDR3aa: CASSQDLPSGTGVGGAFF
CDR3nt: TGTGCCAGCAGCCAAGACCTGCCGAGCGGGACAGGGGTCGGCGGAGCTTTCTTT

d_gene: NA
abundance: NA
j_gene: TRBJ2-6
v_gene: TRBV4-1
CDR3aa: CASSQGTAGGANVLTF
CDR3nt: TGCGCCAGCAGCCAAGGGACAGCAGGTGGGGCCAACGTCCTGACTTTC

d_gene: TRBD1
abundance: NA
j_gene: TRBJ2-1
v_gene: TRBV7-2
CDR3aa: CASSFTGEPHNEQFF
CDR3nt: TGTGCCAGCAGCTTCACAGGGGAGCCCCACAATGAGCAGTTCTTC

d_gene: NA
abundance: NA
j_gene: TRBJ2-5
v_gene: TRBV19
CDR3aa: CASSIVAEEETQYF
CDR3nt: TGTGCCAGTAGTATTGTGGCAGAGGAAGAGACCCAGTACTTC

d_gene: NA
abundance: NA
j_gene: TRBJ2-7
v_gene: TRBV11-2
CDR3aa: CASSSSFGEQYF
CDR3nt: TGTGCCAGCAGCTCTTCTTTCGGCGAGCAGTACTTC

d_gene: NA
abundance: NA
j_gene: TRBJ2-2
v_gene: TRBV6-5
CDR3aa: CASSSGTSSGELFF
CDR3nt: TGTGCCAGCAGTTCCGGGACTTCATCCGGGGAGCTGTTTTTT

d_gene: NA
abundance: NA
j_gene: TRBJ1-1
v_gene: TRBV5-4
CDR3aa: CASSTGQGKGTEAFF
CDR3nt: TGTGCCAGCAGCACTGGGCAGGGAAAGGGAACTGAAGCTTTCTTT

d_gene: NA
abundance: NA
j_gene: TRBJ1-2
v_gene: TRBV5-1
CDR3aa: CASSLDPGGGYTF
CDR3nt: TGCGCCAGCAGCTTGGACCCGGGGGGTGGCTACACCTTC

d_gene: TRBD1
abundance: NA
j_gene: TRBJ2-6
v_gene: TRBV2
CDR3aa: CASSVIRTGASSGANVLTF
CDR3nt: TGTGCCAGCAGTGTTATTCGGACAGGGGCGAGCTCTGGGGCCAACGTCCTGACTTTC

d_gene: TRBD1
abundance: NA
j_gene: TRBJ1-4
v_gene: TRBV11-2
CDR3aa: CASSPGTGEKLFF
CDR3nt: TGTGCCAGCAGCCCCGGGACAGGTGAAAAACTGTTTTTT

d_gene: NA
abundance: NA
j_gene: TRBJ1-1
v_gene: TRBV6-5
CDR3aa: CATQDGGLGRAFF
CDR3nt: TGTGCCACCCAGGACGGAGGATTGGGGAGAGCTTTCTTT

d_gene: NA
abundance: NA
j_gene: TRBJ1-2
v_gene: TRBV27
CDR3aa: CASSLGGNYGYTF
CDR3nt: TGTGCCAGCAGTTTGGGGGGAAACTATGGCTACACCTTC

d_gene: NA
abundance: NA
j_gene: TRBJ2-7
v_gene: TRBV20-1
CDR3aa: CSARDSYEQYF
CDR3nt: TGCAGTGCCCGGGACTCCTACGAGCAGTACTTC

d_gene: TRBD1
abundance: NA
j_gene: TRBJ2-1
v_gene: TRBV5-1
CDR3aa: CASSYTPATGGAGEQFF
CDR3nt: TGCGCCAGCAGCTATACCCCGGCGACAGGGGGCGCGGGTGAGCAGTTCTTC

d_gene: TRBD1
abundance: NA
j_gene: TRBJ1-2
v_gene: TRBV4-3
CDR3aa: CASSPGQGISYGYTF
CDR3nt: TGCGCCAGCAGTCCCGGACAGGGGATAAGCTATGGCTACACCTTC

d_gene: TRBD1
abundance: few
j_gene: TRBJ2-6
v_gene: TRBV6-1
CDR3aa: CASRQGSSGANVLTF
CDR3nt: TGTGCCAGCAGACAGGGGAGCTCTGGGGCCAACGTCCTGACTTTC

d_gene: TRBD2
abundance: NA
j_gene: TRBJ2-1
v_gene: TRBV10-3
CDR3aa: CAISTQLAGVNEQFF
CDR3nt: TGTGCCATCTCCACCCAACTAGCGGGAGTCAATGAGCAGTTCTTC

d_gene: NA
abundance: NA
j_gene: TRBJ2-1
v_gene: TRBV9
CDR3aa: CASSAGSYNEQFF
CDR3nt: TGTGCCAGCTCAGCGGGCTCCTACAATGAGCAGTTCTTC

d_gene: TRBD1
abundance: NA
j_gene: TRBJ2-7
v_gene: TRBV2
CDR3aa: CASRGGLTGGCLDEQYF
CDR3nt: TGTGCCAGCAGGGGGGGGTTGACAGGGGGTTGTCTCGACGAGCAGTACTTC

d_gene: NA
abundance: NA
j_gene: TRBJ1-3
v_gene: TRBV11-2
CDR3aa: CASSLIGSGNTIYF
CDR3nt: TGTGCCAGCAGCTTAATCGGCTCTGGAAACACCATATATTTT

d_gene: TRBD2
abundance: NA
j_gene: TRBJ2-3
v_gene: TRBV4-1
CDR3aa: CASSQAGGSTDTQYF
CDR3nt: TGCGCCAGCAGCCAAGCGGGGGGTAGCACAGATACGCAGTATTTT

d_gene: NA
abundance: NA
j_gene: TRBJ2-3
v_gene: TRBV2
CDR3aa: CASSVEARDTQYF
CDR3nt: TGTGCCAGCAGTGTGGAAGCGCGAGATACGCAGTATTTT

d_gene: TRBD1
abundance: few
j_gene: TRBJ1-1
v_gene: TRBV28
CDR3aa: CASKLPGQGMNTEAFF
CDR3nt: TGTGCCAGCAAACTCCCGGGACAGGGGATGAACACTGAAGCTTTCTTT

d_gene: TRBD2
abundance: NA
j_gene: TRBJ2-1
v_gene: TRBV7-9
CDR3aa: CASSPSGRGDEQFF
CDR3nt: TGTGCCAGCAGCCCTAGCGGGAGAGGAGATGAGCAGTTCTTC

d_gene: NA
abundance: NA
j_gene: TRBJ1-2
v_gene: TRBV6-9
CDR3aa: CASSYGVPNYGYTF
CDR3nt: TGTGCCAGCAGTTACGGGGTTCCGAACTATGGCTACACCTTC

d_gene: NA
abundance: few
j_gene: TRBJ2-7
v_gene: TRBV27
CDR3aa: CASRAPGRGAYEQYF
CDR3nt: TGTGCCAGCAGAGCCCCGGGCAGGGGGGCCTACGAGCAGTACTTC

d_gene: NA
abundance: few
j_gene: TRBJ1-2
v_gene: TRBV27
CDR3aa: CASSLGQNYGYTF
CDR3nt: TGTGCCAGCAGTTTGGGCCAAAACTATGGCTACACCTTC

d_gene: NA
abundance: NA
j_gene: TRBJ2-7
v_gene: TRBV7-2
CDR3aa: CASSFLDFRESEQYF
CDR3nt: TGTGCCAGCAGCTTTCTAGACTTTCGGGAGAGCGAGCAGTACTTC

d_gene: NA
abundance: once
j_gene: TRBJ1-1
v_gene: TRBV20-1
CDR3aa: CSASRTEAFF
CDR3nt: TGCAGTGCTAGCAGGACTGAAGCTTTCTTT

d_gene: TRBD2
abundance: NA
j_gene: TRBJ2-1
v_gene: TRBV7-8
CDR3aa: CASSLTPGRWDEQFF
CDR3nt: TGTGCCAGCAGCTTGACCCCCGGGAGGTGGGATGAGCAGTTCTTC

d_gene: TRBD1
abundance: NA
j_gene: TRBJ1-5
v_gene: TRBV7-6
CDR3aa: CASSLGAGTGVVHF
CDR3nt: TGTGCCAGCAGCTTAGGGGCCGGGACAGGGGTCGTGCATTTT

d_gene: NA
abundance: NA
j_gene: TRBJ2-5
v_gene: TRBV4-1
CDR3aa: CASSPNPRGETQYF
CDR3nt: TGCGCCAGCAGCCCGAACCCGCGCGGAGAGACCCAGTACTTC

d_gene: NA
abundance: NA
j_gene: TRBJ1-1
v_gene: TRBV5-4
CDR3aa: CASSSPTGPGTEAFF
CDR3nt: TGTGCCAGCAGCTCACCCACAGGGCCCGGCACTGAAGCTTTCTTT

d_gene: TRBD1
abundance: NA
j_gene: TRBJ2-1
v_gene: TRBV5-1
CDR3aa: CASSLAGQGLHEQFF
CDR3nt: TGCGCCAGCAGCTTGGCTGGACAGGGGTTACATGAGCAGTTCTTC

d_gene: NA
abundance: NA
j_gene: TRBJ2-7
v_gene: TRBV4-1
CDR3aa: CASSQEGQLSYEQYF
CDR3nt: TGCGCCAGCAGCCAAGAAGGACAGCTCTCCTACGAGCAGTACTTC

d_gene: NA
abundance: NA
j_gene: TRBJ1-5
v_gene: TRBV6-1
CDR3aa: CASSEQGSLGQPQHF
CDR3nt: TGTGCCAGCAGTGAACAGGGCTCCTTGGGACAGCCCCAGCATTTT

d_gene: NA
abundance: NA
j_gene: TRBJ1-2
v_gene: TRBV30
CDR3aa: CAWNGGIGYTF
CDR3nt: TGTGCCTGGAACGGGGGTATTGGCTACACCTTC

d_gene: NA
abundance: NA
j_gene: TRBJ2-2
v_gene: TRBV4-2
CDR3aa: CASSQGGGPNTGELFF
CDR3nt: TGTGCCAGCAGCCAAGGGGGGGGGCCTAACACCGGGGAGCTGTTTTTT

d_gene: NA
abundance: NA
j_gene: TRBJ1-1
v_gene: TRBV9
CDR3aa: CASSVGSGRTTEAFF
CDR3nt: TGTGCCAGCAGCGTAGGGTCGGGAAGGACGACTGAAGCTTTCTTT

d_gene: NA
abundance: once
j_gene: TRBJ2-5
v_gene: TRBV11-2
CDR3aa: CASSLAGQGAGEQYF
CDR3nt: TGTGCCAGCAGCTTAGCCGGCCAGGGGGCGGGGGAGCAGTACTTC

d_gene: TRBD1
abundance: NA
j_gene: TRBJ2-1
v_gene: TRBV5-1
CDR3aa: CASSLRDSYNEQFF
CDR3nt: TGCGCCAGCAGCCTCCGGGACAGCTACAATGAGCAGTTCTTC

d_gene: NA
abundance: NA
j_gene: TRBJ2-7
v_gene: TRBV21-1
CDR3aa: CASSKVGLGYEQYF
CDR3nt: TGTGCCAGCAGCAAAGTGGGGCTAGGCTACGAGCAGTACTTC

d_gene: NA
abundance: NA
j_gene: TRBJ1-2
v_gene: TRBV10-3
CDR3aa: CAISEAGYGYTF
CDR3nt: TGTGCCATCAGTGAGGCAGGGTATGGCTACACCTTC

d_gene: TRBD2
abundance: NA
j_gene: TRBJ2-7
v_gene: TRBV5-4
CDR3aa: CASSPTSGSSDEQYF
CDR3nt: TGTGCCAGCAGCCCGACTAGCGGGAGTTCCGACGAGCAGTACTTC